This TCR beta chain originates from a study of PD-L1 blockade in urothelial cancer. Study information: Blood samples had a median of 141,255 T cells, 83,000 or so unique TCRs, and clonality 0.075 to 0.095.

Germline values: CDR1 MGHRA, CDR2 YSYEKL. V dropped 2 bases and J dropped 4 bases, with 14 bases sitting between them. The CDR3 consists of 16 residues. Comments on this clone: Its antigen is not known.

Profiling relied on immunoSEQ multiplex PCR, and the TCRdb table lists in-frame clones only, not all of them. The profile shows tens of thousands of clones, around four fifths of them singletons. Time point defined: pretreatment peripheral blood. The diagnosis in patients was locally advanced or metastatic urothelial carcinoma. Notes on the study in general: Below-median TCR clonality that was measured in pretreatment blood predicted better survival.

The sample consisted of PBMCs, taken around atezolizumab (anti-PD-L1) treatment. The TCR comes from a man in his 60s with urothelial cancer. This chain uses TRBV4-1 with TRBJ2-2, with D maybe TRBD1 (6 bases). The CDR3 protein is CASSQLQGLSTGELFF. The CDR3 nucleotides read TGCGCCAGCAGCCAACTACAGGGATTAAGCACCGGGGAGCTGTTTTTT.